The sequence of this T cell receptor beta chain was determined in a study of PD-1 blockade in mismatch repair-deficient tumors (dated by TCRdb to the late 2010s). Regarding the research as a whole: Between late 2013 and 2016, the trial enrolled 86 consecutive patients with 11 to 13 types of mismatch repair-deficient cancer, all of whom had received prior treatment and were progressing. Tumor-associated T cell clones in the peripheral blood of patients responding to PD-1 blockade were tracked using deep sequencing of TCR CDR3 regions. Beyond this particular receptor, the publication reports: After pembrolizumab, tumor-resident clones, which were often undetectable in blood before treatment, expanded rapidly and then contracted, generally ahead of radiologic responses.

The CDR3 contains 12 residues, cysteine and phenylalanine counted. Only the CDR3 part of the read is kept: 36 bases, read in frame from the first base. The CDR1 and CDR2 encoded by the germline V gene are MNHNS and SASEGT. V is clipped by 4 bases and J by 2 bases, and the sequence between their germline boundaries is 3 bases long. As to this clone: Its antigen remains unidentified. One base away there is no much larger clone; base qualities are not given.

Mismatch repair deficiency in every enrolled patient was established by polymerase chain reaction or immunohistochemistry. TCR sequencing was performed for a few patients who responded to pembrolizumab therapy. In the phase II trial, pembrolizumab PD-1 blockade was tested prospectively in advanced mismatch repair-deficient cancers, no matter which tissue of origin the cancers came from. Peripheral blood T cell samples were collected serially, before PD-1 blockade began and at several time points afterward. Blood sampling times were expressed in weeks after the first pembrolizumab dose. Library preparation used the immunoSEQ multiplex PCR assay. As stored in TCRdb, this immuneACCESS dataset retains in-frame rearrangements with V and J assigned. A fraction of the clones does not appear; measured against another copy, unresolved V genes explain less than half of the discrepancy, and the remainder lacks a known reason. The sample records around 100,000 clones, roughly 80% of which are singletons. In total, the top ten clones hold about 5.1% of the sample.

Material: peripheral blood, obtained 60 weeks after starting pembrolizumab. This sequence uses TRBV6-1 and TRBJ2-1, with the D gene not clear enough to name. The receptor was isolated from an adult with mismatch repair-deficient cancer. The CDR3 region: CASSATYNEQFF. The bases read TGTGCCAGCAGTGCCACCTACAATGAGCAGTTCTTC.